This entry describes one TCR beta chain. The antigen remains undetermined. This sample stems from a study of OX40 agonist ivuxolimab in advanced cancers. The wider study: Patients were given ivuxolimab, an antibody that agonizes OX40 (CD134). Of the participants, 40% had some prior anti-PD-1, anti-PD-L1 or anti-CTLA-4 therapy, which was allowed. Findings and caveats of the study: Among some nonresponders, normalized T-cell clonal expansion was also low.

The protocol was immunoSEQ multiplex PCR, while the TCRdb copy is restricted to in-frame clones and leaves out a portion. The sample lists about 26,000 clones, over 60% occurring once. Sampling times: baseline, cycle 4 day 1, cycle 7 day 1. Sequenced material: CD4+ or CD8+ T cells sorted from blood, taken in a trial of the OX40 agonist ivuxolimab. The source of this sequence is an adult with an advanced solid tumor such as melanoma, head and neck, liver or kidney cancer.

The CDR3 loop is CASSPEESEAFF. The CDR3 DNA follows: TGTGCCAGCAGCCCCGAGGAGAGTGAAGCTTTCTTT. This chain uses TRBV13 with TRBJ1-1; D unclear. Trimming cost V 5 bases and J 7 bases, with 11 bases left between them. This CDR3 has 12 residues. The germline gives CDR1 PRHDT, CDR2 FYEKMQ (reference sequence). Full variable domain (outside the CDR3, taken from reference TRBV13 and TRBJ1-1): AAGVIQSPRHLIKEKRETATLKCYPIPRHDTVYWYQQGPGQDPQFLISFYEKMQSDKGSIPDRFSAQQFSDYHSELNMSSLELGDSALYFCASSPEESEAFFGQGTRLTVV.